This T cell receptor (beta chain) is drawn from a study of blood T cell repertoires in COVID-19. Trimming cost V 7 bases and J 4 bases, with 18 bases left between them. This CDR3 region has 15 residues. Germline values: CDR1 SNHLY, CDR2 FYNNEI. Some clones are missing from TCRdb's copy, which holds only in-frame ones; the method was immunoSEQ multiplex PCR. The table records 200,000 to 300,000 clones, 70% to 85% of them present only once. V is TRBV2 and J is TRBJ2-3, with D maybe TRBD1 (5 bases). Source material: peripheral blood. The receptor was isolated from a woman over 75 with acute or convalescent COVID-19. The CDR3 DNA sequence: TGTGCCAGCAACCCGGTGTCAGGGATCGCAGATACGCAGTATTTT. Translation gives CASNPVSGIADTQYF.